This is a list of T cell receptor beta chains from one sample in a study of tumor-infiltrating lymphocytes in primary liver carcinoma. TCRdb used MiXCR to reprocess the multiplex PCR reads, holding one entry per CDR3 protein. The sample lists almost 200,000 distinct CDR3 sequences, around three fifths occurring once. Sequenced: peripheral blood. The receptor set was obtained from a woman aged 60-75 years with primary liver carcinoma and hepatitis B virus infection. The CDR3 runs from the conserved cysteine through the conserved F or W. Fields, in order: V gene, D gene, clone size, J gene, CDR3 protein, CDR3 DNA. D genes are given only for firm matches. Some rows have no size entry. The others give once, few or many, or a class for an expanded clone.

v_call: TRBV5-1; d_call: NA; clone_size: NA; j_call: TRBJ2-7; cdr3_aa: CASSFRGQGYEQYF; cdr3_nt: TGCGCCAGCAGCTTCCGGGGGCAGGGGTACGAGCAGTACTTC
v_call: TRBV4-2; d_call: NA; clone_size: NA; j_call: TRBJ2-7; cdr3_aa: CVSNQEYSYEQYF; cdr3_nt: TGTGTCAGCAACCAAGAATACTCCTACGAGCAGTACTTC
v_call: TRBV11-1; d_call: NA; clone_size: NA; j_call: TRBJ2-5; cdr3_aa: CASSPIGATKLDQYF; cdr3_nt: TGTGCCAGCAGCCCCATAGGGGCCACGAAGTTAGACCAGTACTTC
v_call: TRBV7-8; d_call: NA; clone_size: NA; j_call: TRBJ2-3; cdr3_aa: CASSYDLVADTQYF; cdr3_nt: TGTGCCAGCAGCTACGACTTGGTAGCAGATACGCAGTATTTT
v_call: TRBV19; d_call: TRBD2; clone_size: few; j_call: TRBJ2-1; cdr3_aa: CASSGSGSSYNEQFF; cdr3_nt: TGTGCCAGTAGCGGCAGCGGGAGCTCCTACAATGAGCAGTTCTTC
v_call: TRBV11-1; d_call: TRBD2; clone_size: NA; j_call: TRBJ2-3; cdr3_aa: CVSRLRDGGSDTQFF; cdr3_nt: TGTGTCAGCCGCCTCCGGGACGGGGGGTCAGATACGCAGTTTTTT
v_call: TRBV29-1; d_call: NA; clone_size: NA; j_call: TRBJ2-7; cdr3_aa: CSVARETVDDQYF; cdr3_nt: TGCAGTGTCGCTCGGGAGACGGTCGACGATCAGTACTTC
v_call: TRBV11-3; d_call: TRBD1; clone_size: NA; j_call: TRBJ1-1; cdr3_aa: CASSLESRVGQAFPEAFF; cdr3_nt: TGTGCCAGCAGCTTAGAGTCGCGGGTGGGACAGGCGTTCCCTGAAGCTTTCTTT
v_call: TRBV12-3/TRBV12-4; d_call: NA; clone_size: NA; j_call: TRBJ1-1; cdr3_aa: CASTLGPNTEALF; cdr3_nt: TGTGCCAGCACCCTGGGGCCTAACACTGAAGCTCTCTTT
v_call: TRBV7-8; d_call: NA; clone_size: NA; j_call: TRBJ1-1; cdr3_aa: CASSSQTGNTEAFF; cdr3_nt: TGTGCCAGCAGCTCCCAGACAGGGAACACTGAAGCTTTCTTT
v_call: TRBV6-5; d_call: NA; clone_size: many; j_call: TRBJ2-1; cdr3_aa: CASSFRLGSSYNEQFF; cdr3_nt: TGTGCCAGCAGTTTCCGACTAGGGAGCTCCTACAATGAGCAGTTCTTC
v_call: TRBV28; d_call: NA; clone_size: NA; j_call: TRBJ1-1; cdr3_aa: CASSPRPYTEAFF; cdr3_nt: TGTGCCAGCAGCCCCAGACCCTACACTGAAGCTTTCTTT
v_call: TRBV5-1; d_call: NA; clone_size: NA; j_call: TRBJ2-7; cdr3_aa: CASGPGGLNYEQYF; cdr3_nt: TGCGCCAGCGGGCCCGGGGGCCTAAATTACGAGCAGTACTTC
v_call: TRBV30; d_call: NA; clone_size: NA; j_call: TRBJ2-2; cdr3_aa: CAWISVSGELFF; cdr3_nt: TGTGCCTGGATCTCAGTATCCGGGGAGCTGTTTTTT
v_call: TRBV28; d_call: NA; clone_size: NA; j_call: TRBJ2-6; cdr3_aa: CASSLAVAKVLTF; cdr3_nt: TGTGCCAGCAGCTTGGCTGTGGCCAAGGTCCTGACTTTC
v_call: TRBV7-8; d_call: NA; clone_size: once; j_call: TRBJ1-4; cdr3_aa: CGSSLGVRNEKLFF; cdr3_nt: TGTGGCAGCAGCCTGGGTGTTAGGAATGAAAAACTGTTTTTT
v_call: TRBV2; d_call: TRBD1; clone_size: NA; j_call: TRBJ1-2; cdr3_aa: CASSRQGTNYGYTF; cdr3_nt: TGTGCCAGCAGTAGACAGGGTACTAACTATGGCTACACCTTC
v_call: TRBV5-4; d_call: TRBD1; clone_size: NA; j_call: TRBJ1-5; cdr3_aa: CASSEQGQVNQPQHF; cdr3_nt: TGTGCCAGCAGCGAACAGGGGCAGGTCAATCAGCCCCAGCATTTT
v_call: TRBV5-6; d_call: NA; clone_size: NA; j_call: TRBJ1-3; cdr3_aa: CASSSPHHPFGNTIYF; cdr3_nt: TGTGCCAGCAGCTCACCTCATCACCCCTTTGGAAACACCATATATTTT
v_call: TRBV6-5; d_call: NA; clone_size: few; j_call: TRBJ1-5; cdr3_aa: CASSYSRNQPQHF; cdr3_nt: TGTGCCAGCAGTTACTCGAGAAATCAGCCCCAGCATTTT
v_call: TRBV12-3/TRBV12-4; d_call: TRBD2; clone_size: NA; j_call: TRBJ2-1; cdr3_aa: CVSRPRLANGQFF; cdr3_nt: TGTGTCAGCAGACCTCGACTAGCGAATGGGCAGTTCTTC
v_call: TRBV29-1; d_call: TRBD2; clone_size: NA; j_call: TRBJ2-5; cdr3_aa: CSAYLAGKETQYF; cdr3_nt: TGCAGCGCCTACCTAGCGGGAAAAGAGACCCAGTATTTC